Following are 21 T cell receptor beta chains from one sample sequenced in a study of T-cell memory formation after mild COVID-19. TCRdb reprocessed the 5' RACE reads with MiXCR, giving one entry per CDR3 protein. The repertoire holds about 400,000 distinct CDR3 sequences, with less than 25% as singletons. The sequencing input was PBMCs or a T cell subset sorted from them (not recorded which). Source of these receptors: an adult woman who had mild COVID-19 (a few samples of this study predate the infection). Cell type and time point are not known.

This clonotype was seen a handful of times. The chain has TRBV25-1 and TRBJ1-1; D gene ambiguous. Germline V gene sequence: CDR1 MGHDK, CDR2 SYGVNS. Trimming left V 3 bases short and J 6 bases short, with 14 bases between. CDR3 length equals 14 residues. CDR3: CASSDPRTGAEAFF. The CDR3 DNA reads as TGTGCCAGCAGTGATCCTAGGACCGGAGCTGAAGCTTTCTTT.

The V gene is TRBV7-8, the J gene TRBJ1-2; no clear D. The CDR3 totals 12 residues. Per germline, CDR1 SGHVS and CDR2 FQNEAQ. V lost 1 base to trimming and J lost 8 bases, with 8 bases between them. The CDR3, as DNA: TGTGCCAGCAGCTTAGATTGGGTCGGCTACACCTTC. Protein sequence: CASSLDWVGYTF.

This clonotype was counted only a few times. The chain employs TRBV7-9 and TRBJ2-1; D is possibly TRBD2 (5 bases). Trimming pared 6 bases from V and 7 bases from J, leaving 13 bases between. The CDR3 loop spans 13 amino acids. Germline values: CDR1 SEHNR, CDR2 FQNEAQ (reference sequence). The CDR3 here is CASRQVGNNEQFF. DNA for the CDR3: TGTGCCAGCAGGCAGGTCGGGAATAATGAGCAGTTCTTC.

This clonotype has a handful of counts. The chain has TRBV7-9 and TRBJ2-3; D might be TRBD2 (6 bases). Germline V gives CDR1 SEHNR, CDR2 FQNEAQ (reference sequence). Trimming took 1 base from V and 6 from J, leaving 8 bases between them. CDR3 length equals 13 residues. The CDR3 is CASSLGSGDTQYF. CDR3 sequence (DNA): TGTGCCAGCAGCTTAGGAAGCGGGGATACGCAGTATTTT.

The J gene is TRBJ1-6, the V gene TRBV6-5; TRBD1 might be the D (5 bases). Germline values: CDR1 MNHEY, CDR2 SVGAGI. This CDR3 region has 15 residues. V was cut by 4 bases and J by 10 bases, with 17 bases left in between. The CDR3 loop reads CASSSTAREGSPLHF. The DNA for the CDR3 is TGTGCCAGCAGTTCGACAGCTAGAGAGGGGTCACCCCTCCACTTT.

This rearrangement joins TRBV12-3 or TRBV12-4 to TRBJ2-2; TRBD1 agrees at 7 bases. Germline trimming cut 6 bases from V and 6 bases from J; bases unmatched to any gene: 7. CDR3 length equals 14 residues. The CDR3 DNA reads TGTGCCAGCAGCTCCACAGGGGCGGCCGGGGAGCTGTTTTTT. Residues: CASSSTGAAGELFF.

The sample holds a few counts of this clonotype. The chain carries TRBV5-1 and TRBJ1-2; D might be TRBD1 (5 bases). The CDR3 runs 14 residues. Germline values: CDR1 SGHRS, CDR2 YFSETQ. Between the trimmed V and J ends, which lost 4 bases and 7 bases, there was a span of 17 bases. The CDR3 coding sequence is TGCGCCAGCAGCCCGGATGGGGGTATCGGTGGCTACACCTTC. It encodes CASSPDGGIGGYTF.

V is TRBV5-6 and J is TRBJ2-1; D is possibly TRBD2 (6 bases). Germline lookup yields CDR1 SGHDT and CDR2 YYEEEE. The germline V and J ends were trimmed by 2 bases and 1 base, with 13 bases remaining between them. This CDR3 spans 16 amino acids. CDR3 region: CASSLGEAGSYNEQFF. The DNA for the CDR3 is TGTGCCAGCAGCTTAGGGGAAGCGGGTTCCTACAATGAGCAGTTCTTC.

This clonotype was observed a handful of times. V gene TRBV12-3 or TRBV12-4 combines with J gene TRBJ1-1; unclear D gene. Trimming left V 4 bases short and J 4 bases short, with 16 bases between. The CDR3 runs 15 residues. This chain's CDR3 is CASSYLEPKSTEAFF. For the CDR3, the DNA is TGTGCCAGCAGTTATTTAGAGCCAAAGAGCACTGAAGCTTTCTTT.

The chain combines TRBV5-1 with TRBJ2-5, with D perhaps TRBD2 (6 bases). V was shortened by 2 bases and J by 4 bases, with 9 bases between the two germline ends. The V gene's germline CDR1 is SGHRS and CDR2 YFSETQ. This CDR3 is 13 amino acids long. CDR3 DNA sequence: TGCGCCAGCAGCTTTGAGGGAGGAGAGACCCAGTACTTC. Its translation is CASSFEGGETQYF.

This clonotype was recorded a few times. The J gene is TRBJ2-3, the V gene TRBV18, with D perhaps TRBD2 (6 bases). Germline loops: CDR1 KGHSH, CDR2 LQKENI. This CDR3 comprises 14 residues. V gave up 4 bases and J gave up 3 bases, with 11 bases separating them. This CDR3 reads CASSRNGGTDTQYF. The CDR3 DNA is TGTGCCAGCTCACGTAACGGGGGAACAGATACGCAGTATTTT.

This clonotype occurred a few times. The V call is TRBV7-2, the J call TRBJ2-5; 9 nucleotides line up with TRBD2. Germline CDR1 is SGHTA and CDR2 is FQGNSA. The CDR3 has 16 residues. V dropped 5 bases and J dropped 1; count of bases not matched to a gene: 8. CDR3: CASSRGASGIQETQYF. CDR3 bases: TGTGCCAGCAGCCGAGGGGCTAGCGGGATCCAAGAGACCCAGTACTTC.

This clonotype was found a few times. This rearrangement joins TRBV18 to TRBJ1-1, with TRBD1 identical over 8 bases. The CDR3 is made up of 13 amino acids. Germline V gene sequence: CDR1 KGHSH, CDR2 LQKENI. V dropped 8 bases and J dropped 7; count of bases not matched to a gene: 9. The CDR3 protein is CASQELDRGEAFF. The CDR3 DNA reads as TGTGCCAGCCAAGAATTAGACAGGGGTGAAGCTTTCTTT.

This clonotype appeared a single time. CDR3 nucleotide sequence: TGTGCCAGCAGTTACGAGGTCAGGCATCAGCCCCAGCATTTT. Residues: CASSYEVRHQPQHF. This sequence joins TRBV6-6 and TRBJ1-5; D not resolved. Between the trimmed V and J ends, which lost 2 bases and 5 bases, there was a span of 10 bases. The CDR3 runs 14 residues. Germline V gene lookup returns CDR1 MNHNY and CDR2 SVGAGI (reference sequence).

The genes are TRBV12-3 or TRBV12-4 and TRBJ2-7, with D maybe TRBD1 (6 bases). The CDR3 extends over 16 amino acids. V lost 6 bases and J lost 0, with 18 bases in between. The CDR3 DNA is TGTGCCAGCAGCGAGGGGGTAGTACAACCCTCCTACGAGCAGTACTTC. Translating it yields CASSEGVVQPSYEQYF.

This chain links TRBV18 with TRBJ2-1, with TRBD2 identical over 8 bases. Germline trimming cut 3 bases from V and 2 bases from J; bases unmatched to any gene: 6. Per germline, CDR1 KGHSH and CDR2 LQKENI. This CDR3 has 16 amino acids. The CDR3 coding sequence is TGTGCCAGCTCACCCCTTAGCGGGGTAACCTACAATGAGCAGTTCTTC. It codes for CASSPLSGVTYNEQFF.

This chain joins TRBV7-2 and TRBJ1-3; TRBD1 matches at 7 bases. Germline CDR1 reads SGHTA; CDR2 reads FQGNSA. Trimming removed 6 bases from V and 2 bases from J; junction bases left unmatched: 10. This CDR3 contains 16 residues. The CDR3 is CASSQSPGQTGNTIYF. In nucleotides, the CDR3 is TGTGCCAGCAGTCAAAGTCCGGGACAGACTGGAAACACCATATATTTT. The variable domain in full, with the rest retrieved from reference TRBV7-2 and TRBJ1-3, is GAGVSQSPSNKVTEKGKDVELRCDPISGHTALYWYRQSLGQGLEFLIYFQGNSAPDKSGLPSDRFSAERTGGSVSTLTIQRTQQEDSAVYLCASSQSPGQTGNTIYFGEGSWLTVV.

The rearrangement uses TRBV12-3 or TRBV12-4 and TRBJ2-1; 9 nucleotides align to TRBD2. V lost 5 bases and J lost 8; bases outside the gene matches: 16. The CDR3 runs 17 residues. The CDR3 bases are TGTGCCAGCAGTGCCGGGACTAGCTCCCCGGGGGGGGATGAGCAGTTCTTC. Protein product: CASSAGTSSPGGDEQFF.

This clonotype has a handful of counts. The V call is TRBV6-5, the J call TRBJ1-1; the D gene is possibly TRBD1 (6 bases). This CDR3 is built from 16 residues. With 2 bases removed from V and 1 base from J, the gap between germline ends came to 14 bases. Germline CDR1 is MNHEY and CDR2 is SVGAGI. In DNA form, the CDR3 reads TGTGCCAGCAGTTACGATATTACAGGGCCGAACACTGAAGCTTTCTTT. It specifies CASSYDITGPNTEAFF.

The rearrangement uses TRBV4-2 and TRBJ2-7, with D possibly being TRBD2 (5 bases). The V end lost 3 bases, the J end lost 2 bases, and 14 bases lay between the germline ends. Germline-derived CDR1 and CDR2 are LGHNA and YNFKEQ. CDR3 length equals 15 residues. CDR3 loop: CASSHTGSAPYEQYF. The CDR3 nucleotides are TGTGCCAGCAGCCATACGGGGAGTGCCCCCTACGAGCAGTACTTC.

The chain uses TRBV14 and TRBJ2-3; D is possibly TRBD2 (5 bases). V lost 3 bases to trimming and J lost 2 bases, with 12 bases between them. CDR1 and CDR2 (germline): SGHDN, FVKESK. CDR3 length equals 15 residues. The CDR3 DNA sequence: TGTGCCAGCAGCCACTGGGCGGGCCCCACAGATACGCAGTATTTT. It yields the protein CASSHWAGPTDTQYF.